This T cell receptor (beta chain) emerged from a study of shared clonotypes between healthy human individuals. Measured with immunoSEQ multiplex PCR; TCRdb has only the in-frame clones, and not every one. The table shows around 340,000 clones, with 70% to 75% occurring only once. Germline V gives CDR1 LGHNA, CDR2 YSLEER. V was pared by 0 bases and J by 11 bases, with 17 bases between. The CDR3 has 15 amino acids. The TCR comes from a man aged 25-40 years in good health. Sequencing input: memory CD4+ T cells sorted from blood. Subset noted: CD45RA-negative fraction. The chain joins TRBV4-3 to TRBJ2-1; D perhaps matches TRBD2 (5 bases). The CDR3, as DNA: TGCGCCAGCAGCCAAGATAGTGCGGGCACCCCCCAGCAGTTCTTC. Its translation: CASSQDSAGTPQQFF.